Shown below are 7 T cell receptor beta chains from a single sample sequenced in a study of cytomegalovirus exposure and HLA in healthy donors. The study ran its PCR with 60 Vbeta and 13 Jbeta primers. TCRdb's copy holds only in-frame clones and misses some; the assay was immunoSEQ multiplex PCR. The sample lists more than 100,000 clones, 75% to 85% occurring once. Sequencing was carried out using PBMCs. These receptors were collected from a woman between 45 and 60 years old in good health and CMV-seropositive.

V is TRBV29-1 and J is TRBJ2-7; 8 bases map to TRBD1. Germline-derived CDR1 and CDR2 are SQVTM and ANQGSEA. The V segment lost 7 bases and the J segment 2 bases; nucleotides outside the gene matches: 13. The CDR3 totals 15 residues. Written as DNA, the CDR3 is TGCAGCGCAGGAGGAGAAGGACAGGGTCCCTACGAGCAGTACTTC. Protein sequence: CSAGGEGQGPYEQYF.

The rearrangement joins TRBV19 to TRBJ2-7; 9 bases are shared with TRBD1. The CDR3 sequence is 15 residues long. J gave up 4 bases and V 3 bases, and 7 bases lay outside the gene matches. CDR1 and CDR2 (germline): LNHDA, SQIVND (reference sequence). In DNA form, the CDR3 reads TGTGCCAGTAGTATCACCGGGACAGGGAGGTACGAGCAGTACTTC. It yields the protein CASSITGTGRYEQYF.

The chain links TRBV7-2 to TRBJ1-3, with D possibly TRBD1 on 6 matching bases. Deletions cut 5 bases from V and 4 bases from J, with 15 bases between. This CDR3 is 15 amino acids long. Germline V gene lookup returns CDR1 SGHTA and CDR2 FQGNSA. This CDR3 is CASSLRGGQGNTIYF. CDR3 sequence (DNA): TGTGCCAGCAGCCTCCGGGGGGGGCAAGGAAACACCATATATTTT.

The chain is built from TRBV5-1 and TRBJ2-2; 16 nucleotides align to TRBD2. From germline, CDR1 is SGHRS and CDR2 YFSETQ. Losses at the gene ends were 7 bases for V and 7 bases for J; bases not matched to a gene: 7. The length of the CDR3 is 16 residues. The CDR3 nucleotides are TGCGCCAGCGGGGGACTAGCGGGGGGGCCCATCGGGGAGCTGTTTTTT. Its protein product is CASGGLAGGPIGELFF.

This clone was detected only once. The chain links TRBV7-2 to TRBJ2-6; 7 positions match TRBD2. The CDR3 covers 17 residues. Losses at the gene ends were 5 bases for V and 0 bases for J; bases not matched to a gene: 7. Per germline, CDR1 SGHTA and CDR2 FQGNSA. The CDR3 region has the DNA TGTGCCAGCAGCCCCCCTGCGGGGGTCTCTGGGGCCAACGTCCTGACTTTC. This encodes CASSPPAGVSGANVLTF. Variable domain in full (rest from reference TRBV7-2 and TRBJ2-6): GAGVSQSPSNKVTEKGKDVELRCDPISGHTALYWYRQSLGQGLEFLIYFQGNSAPDKSGLPSDRFSAERTGGSVSTLTIQRTQQEDSAVYLCASSPPAGVSGANVLTFGAGSRLTVL.

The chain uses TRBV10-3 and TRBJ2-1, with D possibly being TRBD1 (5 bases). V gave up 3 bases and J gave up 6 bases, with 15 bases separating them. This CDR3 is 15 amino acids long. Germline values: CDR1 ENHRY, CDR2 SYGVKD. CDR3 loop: CAISDPRSQGNEQFF. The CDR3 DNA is TGTGCCATCAGTGACCCGAGGAGCCAGGGCAATGAGCAGTTCTTC.

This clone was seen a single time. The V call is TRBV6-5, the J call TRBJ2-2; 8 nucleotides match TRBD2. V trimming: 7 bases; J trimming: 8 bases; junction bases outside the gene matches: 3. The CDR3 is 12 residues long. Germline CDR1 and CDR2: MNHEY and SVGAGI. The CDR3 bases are TGTGCCAGCACCGGGGGGGTTGGGGAGCTGTTTTTT. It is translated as CASTGGVGELFF.